The sample holds one count of the clone carrying this T cell receptor beta chain. In the original analysis: For nucleated cells, counts were estimated from reference gene primer amplification. Clones were sequenced by immunoSEQ multiplex PCR, and TCRdb holds only the in-frame ones, with some missing. The DNA gave D and trimming, while V, J and clone size come from that table. Among about 36,000 clones listed, 75% to 85% were seen once. This entry is derived from a study of blood T cell repertoires in COVID-19. At the level of the study: The study drew acute and convalescent COVID-19 samples from the United States, Italy and Spain. PBMCs, B-cell-depleted T cells, or T cells provided the cDNA or gDNA that made up the material.

The CDR3 is 17 amino acids. The germline V and J ends were trimmed by 2 bases and 3 bases, with 17 bases remaining between them. Germline loops: CDR1 SGHDT, CDR2 YYEEEE. The origin of this receptor is a human donor in a cohort sampled during active or convalescent COVID-19. The donor label of this sample is uncertain. Sequenced sample: peripheral blood. The rearrangement links TRBV5-6 to TRBJ2-2; a weak D match, TRBD2 (6 bases). The CDR3 bases are TGTGCCAGCAGCTTAGTGGGCGGGACTTTGGACACCGGGGAGCTGTTTTTT. It translates to CASSLVGGTLDTGELFF.